Sequencing of this T cell receptor (beta chain) was carried out in a study of tumor-infiltrating lymphocytes in oesophageal squamous cell carcinoma. From the PCR reads, TCRdb called clonotypes with MiXCR, one entry per CDR3 protein. The sample has about 17,000 distinct CDR3 sequences, 47% seen once. Germline values: CDR1 MNHNS, CDR2 SASEGT. This CDR3 has 15 amino acids. V trimming: 2 bases; J trimming: 9 bases; junction bases outside the gene matches: 5. This clonotype came up many times. The receptor comes from a female donor with esophageal squamous cell carcinoma. The chain is built from TRBV6-1 and TRBJ2-1, with 12 nucleotides matching TRBD2. Sequenced material: normal esophageal tissue next to the tumor. CDR3 sequence reads: CASSELAGGPGEQFF. The CDR3 nucleotides are TGTGCCAGCAGTGAACTAGCGGGAGGGCCCGGTGAGCAGTTCTTC.